Shown below are 27 T cell receptor beta chains from a single sample sequenced in a study of metastatic and nonmetastatic thyroid tumors. Before thyroid surgery, none of the patients had received any treatment. Via MiXCR, TCRdb re-called the PCR reads. Seen here are tens of thousands of clones, approximately 24% observed once, and the top ten hold about 6%. The specimen was tumor tissue. Receptors were obtained from a female donor with papillary thyroid cancer or a benign thyroid nodule (not recorded which). Some clones in this sample may be carry-over from other donors' samples.

Many counts were recorded for this clone. This chain joins TRBV11-2 and TRBJ2-2, with a possible D match to TRBD2 (5 bases). V gave up 3 bases and J gave up 1 base, with 12 bases separating them. The CDR3 has 16 amino acids. Germline V gene sequence: CDR1 SGHAT, CDR2 FQNNGV. CDR3: CASSFWRSGNTGELFF. The DNA of the CDR3 is TGTGCCAGCAGCTTCTGGCGGAGCGGGAACACCGGGGAGCTGTTTTTT.

This clone was seen many times. This chain joins TRBV3-1 and TRBJ1-6, with a possible D match to TRBD1 (5 bases). The CDR3 loop spans 17 amino acids. V lost 0 bases and J 4 bases, leaving 13 bases between the germline ends. Germline CDR1 LGHDT, CDR2 YNNKEL (reference sequence). The CDR3 nucleotides are TGTGCCAGCAGCCAAGATTTAGGGGTAGGGTATAATTCACCCCTCCACTTT. This encodes CASSQDLGVGYNSPLHF.

This clone was detected many times. The chain recombines TRBV20-1 with TRBJ2-3; D is possibly TRBD1 (5 bases). CDR1 is DFQATT and CDR2 is SNEGSKA in the germline V gene (reference sequence). Trimming took 6 bases from V and 2 from J, leaving 15 bases between them. The CDR3 extends over 14 amino acids. The chain's CDR3 is CSATRSDITDTQYF. The CDR3 DNA sequence: TGCAGTGCGACCCGCTCGGACATCACAGATACGCAGTATTTT.

For this clone: The junction shows a germline mismatch at one end, possibly a read error. CDR3 nucleotides: TGTGCCAACTCACAGGGACAGGGGCCCAACTATGGCTACACCTTC. Residues: CANSQGQGPNYGYTF. This rearrangement joins TRBV18 to TRBJ1-2; 10 nucleotides align to TRBD1. CDR3 length: 15 residues. Germline V gene data show CDR1 as KGHSH and CDR2 as LQKENI.

By frequency in the sample, this clone is medium-sized. V and J are TRBV6-5 and TRBJ1-1; a possible D gene is TRBD1 (6 bases). CDR1 is MNHEY and CDR2 is SVGAGI in the germline V gene. Trimming shortened V by 2 bases and J by 1 base, and 17 bases separated the two germline ends. The CDR3 spans 17 residues. The CDR3 protein is CASSYLPGTSSNTEAFF. For the CDR3, the DNA is TGTGCCAGCAGTTACCTCCCCGGGACATCTTCGAACACTGAAGCTTTCTTT.

The chain has TRBV7-2 and TRBJ1-1; D unclear. This CDR3 spans 14 amino acids. Germline CDR1 and CDR2: SGHTA and FQGNSA. V was cut by 4 bases and J by 5 bases, with 14 bases left in between. The CDR3 sequence: CASSSPWWKTEAFF. In nucleotides, the CDR3 is TGTGCCAGCAGCTCTCCATGGTGGAAGACTGAAGCTTTCTTT.

In this sample, this clone turned up many times. With a much larger clone just one base away, this may be a read error. Distinct nucleotide sequences in the sample also encode this CDR3. The chain couples TRBV3-1 to TRBJ2-1; D remains unclear. Germline loops: CDR1 LGHDT, CDR2 YNNKEL (reference sequence). V lost 3 bases, J lost 3 bases, and 9 bases lay in between. The CDR3 spans 14 residues. CDR3 loop: CASSQAQDYNEQFF. DNA for the CDR3: TGTGCCAGCAGCCAGGCCCAGGACTACAATGAGCAGTTCTTC.

This chain links TRBV28 with TRBJ2-7, with D perhaps TRBD2 (5 bases). Germline CDR1 is MDHEN and CDR2 is SYDVKM. The length of the CDR3 is 15 residues. The V end was cut by 2 bases, the J end by 3 bases, with 14 bases between. CDR3 region: CASSLILGRGYEQYF. The CDR3 DNA reads as TGTGCCAGCAGTTTAATACTAGGACGGGGCTACGAGCAGTACTTC.

In its sample, this clone was seen many times. As DNA, the CDR3 is TGTGCCAGCAGTGTCCGGAGGACTAGCGGGAGTAGGAGGTACAATGAGCAGTTCTTC. It is translated as CASSVRRTSGSRRYNEQFF. This chain uses TRBV2 with TRBJ2-1; 13 bases are a match to TRBD2. Germline CDR1 SNHLY, CDR2 FYNNEI. The CDR3 contains 19 residues. V lost 4 bases, J lost 4 bases, and 13 bases stayed unmatched.

This clone was recorded many times. Being one base from a much bigger clone, this may be a read error. This sequence joins TRBV7-9 and TRBJ1-1, with D uncertain. The CDR3 contains 15 residues. Germline V gene sequence: CDR1 SEHNR, CDR2 FQNEAQ (reference sequence). V was trimmed by 3 bases and J by 1 base, leaving 12 bases between them. The CDR3 DNA sequence: TGTGCCAGCAGCTTCTATAAGGCAGAGAACACTGAAGCTTTCTTT. Translated, it gives CASSFYKAENTEAFF.

This clone was seen once. The chain employs TRBV20-1 and TRBJ1-5, with D possibly matching TRBD1 (6 bases). V was clipped by 2 bases and J by 4 bases, with 18 bases between them. This CDR3 has 16 residues. Looked up from germline, CDR1 is DFQATT and CDR2 is SNEGSKA (reference sequence). Here the CDR3 DNA reads TGCAGTGCTAGACGAGGGGGGGATTGGGATAATCAGCCCCAGCATTTT. Protein: CSARRGGDWDNQPQHF.

In this sample, this clone turned up a few times. The chain couples TRBV28 to TRBJ2-1, with 7 bases that match TRBD2. The V gene's germline CDR1 is MDHEN and CDR2 SYDVKM. V lost 3 bases to trimming and J lost 1 base; unmatched junction nucleotides: 6. The CDR3 length is 16 residues. CDR3 nucleotides: TGTGCCAGCAGTTTCGGGAAGGGAGGGTCCTACAATGAGCAGTTCTTC. Translated, it gives CASSFGKGGSYNEQFF.

The chain carries TRBV5-6 and TRBJ1-2, with 9 bases fitting TRBD1. V lost 7 bases and J lost 5; bases outside the gene matches: 9. The germline V gene encodes CDR1 SGHDT and CDR2 YYEEEE. This CDR3 contains 14 residues. CDR3: CASSPGTGKYGYTF. The CDR3 bases are TGTGCCAGCTCTCCCGGGACAGGGAAGTATGGCTACACCTTC.

This clone appeared many times. A much larger clonotype is one base distant, so this may be a read error. The V and J genes are TRBV19 and TRBJ1-1; D is unclear. The CDR3 spans 15 residues. In germline, CDR1 is LNHDA, CDR2 SQIVND (reference sequence). CDR3 in amino acids: CAGSISVDVGTEAFF. In nucleotides, the CDR3 is TGTGCCGGTAGTATAAGCGTGGACGTGGGCACTGAAGCTTTCTTT.

Only a few counts were recorded for this clone. CDR3 in amino acids: CASSIAQGRNQPQHF. CDR3 DNA: TGTGCCAGTAGTATAGCACAGGGGCGCAATCAGCCCCAGCATTTT. The chain carries TRBV19 and TRBJ1-5; 7 bases map to TRBD1. The V gene end was trimmed by 1 base and the J gene end by 2 bases; junction bases not matched to a gene: 2. Germline loops: CDR1 LNHDA, CDR2 SQIVND (reference sequence). There are 15 residues in the CDR3.

The gene calls are TRBV7-3 and TRBJ2-7, with D possibly being TRBD2 (6 bases). Trimming took 4 bases from V and 6 from J, leaving 16 bases between them. CDR1 is SGHTA and CDR2 is FQGTGA in the germline V gene. CDR3 size: 14 residues. CDR3 DNA sequence: TGTGCCAGCAGCTACGCCGCGGGACCCTTCGAGCAGTACTTC. It yields the protein CASSYAAGPFEQYF.

This clone is judged medium-sized. The rearrangement uses TRBV5-1 and TRBJ1-2; 7 nucleotides agree with TRBD1. Germline V gene lookup returns CDR1 SGHRS and CDR2 YFSETQ. This CDR3 has 14 amino acids. V was clipped by 3 bases and J by 5 bases; unmatched bases: 7. CDR3 residues: CASSSLQGEYGYTF. Written as DNA, the CDR3 is TGCGCCAGCAGCTCGCTCCAGGGGGAATATGGCTACACCTTC.

V is TRBV3-1 and J is TRBJ2-2; D may be TRBD1 or TRBD2 (6 bases each). The CDR3 contains 12 residues. Looked up from germline, CDR1 is LGHDT and CDR2 is YNNKEL (reference sequence). Trimming took off 8 bases at V and 6 bases at J, with 10 bases between the two ends. The CDR3 reads CASERGAGELFF. The CDR3 nucleotides read TGTGCCAGCGAGAGGGGGGCCGGGGAGCTGTTTTTT.

The chain joins TRBV5-8 to TRBJ1-2; a possible D gene is TRBD1 (5 bases). The V and J ends lost 4 bases and 4 bases respectively, with 20 bases between them. The CDR3 extends over 16 amino acids. Germline V CDR1 and CDR2: SGHTS, YDEGEE. The CDR3 region is CASSRLQGAVFYGYTF. The CDR3 DNA reads as TGTGCCAGCAGCCGACTCCAGGGCGCCGTTTTCTATGGCTACACCTTC. Variable domain in full (rest from reference TRBV5-8 and TRBJ1-2): EAGVTQSPTHLIKTRGQQATLRCSPISGHTSVYWYQQALGLGLQFLLWYDEGEERNRGNFPPRFSGRQFPNYSSELNVNALELEDSALYLCASSRLQGAVFYGYTFGSGTRLTVV.

This sequence joins TRBV27 and TRBJ2-7, with D unclear. Trimming shortened V by 5 bases and J by 5 bases, and 10 bases separated the two germline ends. CDR1 and CDR2 (germline): MNHEY, SMNVEV (reference sequence). The CDR3 length is 12 residues. CDR3 loop: CASSTGFHEQYF. CDR3 sequence (DNA): TGTGCCAGCAGTACCGGCTTCCACGAGCAGTACTTC.

This clone occurred many times. This sequence joins TRBV20-1 and TRBJ2-1, with D unclear. The V gene's germline CDR1 is DFQATT and CDR2 SNEGSKA (reference sequence). V lost 1 base and J 0 bases, leaving 10 bases between the germline ends. The CDR3 length is 15 residues. The CDR3 sequence: CSARGASSSYNEQFF. CDR3 nucleotides: TGCAGTGCTAGAGGCGCGTCGAGCTCCTACAATGAGCAGTTCTTC.

Many counts were recorded for this clone. The J gene is TRBJ2-3, the V gene TRBV6-1; TRBD1 might be the D (6 bases). This CDR3 spans 13 amino acids. Between the trimmed V and J ends, which lost 4 bases and 3 bases, there was a span of 8 bases. Germline V gives CDR1 MNHNS, CDR2 SASEGT. The CDR3 DNA reads TGTGCCAGCAGTGGGCAGGGGACAGATACGCAGTATTTT. Its translation: CASSGQGTDTQYF.

This clone has at least ten counts. The chain couples TRBV19 to TRBJ2-3; 9 bases align to TRBD1. CDR3 length: 13 residues. The V gene's germline CDR1 is LNHDA and CDR2 SQIVND (reference sequence). Trimming removed 7 bases from V and 5 bases from J; junction bases left unmatched: 4. The DNA of the CDR3 is TGTGCCAGTACCCCGGACAGGGGAGATACGCAGTATTTT. Residues: CASTPDRGDTQYF.

Note on this clone: One end of the junction varies from germline; a read error may be responsible. This chain connects TRBV4-1 to TRBJ2-7; TRBD1 or TRBD2 may be the D gene (5 bases each). The CDR3 extends over 13 amino acids. The germline CDR1 and CDR2 sequences are MGHRA and YSYEKL. The CDR3 reads CANSQEGENAKYF. In DNA, the CDR3 is TGCGCCAACAGCCAAGAAGGGGAGAACGCAAAGTACTTC.

The chain recombines TRBV25-1 with TRBJ2-5, with TRBD2 identical over 8 bases. This CDR3 is 17 amino acids long. The V gene's germline CDR1 is MGHDK and CDR2 SYGVNS. V shed 4 bases and J 5 bases; nucleotides not matched to a gene: 15. CDR3 sequence reads: CASSARTGGARWETQYF. CDR3 in DNA: TGTGCCAGCAGTGCCCGGACGGGGGGGGCGAGGTGGGAGACCCAGTACTTC.

V is TRBV20-1 and J is TRBJ2-2; D gene unclear. Germline CDR1 DFQATT, CDR2 SNEGSKA (reference sequence). The V end was cut by 0 bases, the J end by 3 bases, with 5 bases between. The CDR3 length is 13 residues. This CDR3 reads CSARDSDTGELFF. CDR3 nucleotides: TGCAGTGCTAGAGATTCTGACACCGGGGAGCTGTTTTTT.

The rearrangement uses TRBV6-6 and TRBJ2-3; 8 bases are shared with TRBD1. Germline V lookup: CDR1 MNHNY, CDR2 SVGAGI (reference sequence). The length of the CDR3 is 18 residues. Trimming cost V 6 bases and J 6 bases; bases outside gene matches: 20. The CDR3 nucleotides are TGTGCCAGCAGCCTACTATGGTTCCAGGGGGCAAGGGTCGATACGCAGTATTTT. This encodes CASSLLWFQGARVDTQYF.